The sequence of this T cell receptor beta chain was determined in a study of human T cells and chemical hapten exposure. Turning to the study itself: In the sensitization step, 2% DPC was placed on approximately 2 cm by approximately 2 cm of upper inner arm skin. Across samples, TCR yields varied, mostly owing to small differences in pooled library volumes. The study's findings and limits: Donors were affected by alopecia, so their immune reaction might vary from that of healthy individuals.

MiXCR, applied by TCRdb to the RACE reads, yields one record per CDR3 protein. The sample has 50,000 to 60,000 distinct CDR3 sequences, approximately 13% seen once. This clonotype appeared many times. Its antigen is unidentified. As for time point: patch test 3, about 24 weeks after DPC sensitization. Specified treatment: therapeutic diphenylcyclopropenone sensitization with weekly scalp DPC. Only after blood had been drawn was each patch test applied. The germline V gene encodes CDR1 SGHRS and CDR2 YFSETQ. CDR3 length: 17 amino acids. Trimming at V came to 1 base and at J to 5 bases, leaving 6 bases not matched to a gene.

The J gene is TRBJ2-3, the V gene TRBV5-1; 14 bases align to TRBD2. The sequences come from whole blood, collected in connection with sensitization to the hapten diphenylcyclopropenone (DPC). The receptor was derived from a man aged 30 to 45 with alopecia areata. Some clones in this sample may be carry-over from other donors' samples. The CDR3 DNA is TGCGCCAGCAGCTTGACGGGACTAGCGGGGGTTCGAGATACGCAGTATTTT. It is translated as CASSLTGLAGVRDTQYF.